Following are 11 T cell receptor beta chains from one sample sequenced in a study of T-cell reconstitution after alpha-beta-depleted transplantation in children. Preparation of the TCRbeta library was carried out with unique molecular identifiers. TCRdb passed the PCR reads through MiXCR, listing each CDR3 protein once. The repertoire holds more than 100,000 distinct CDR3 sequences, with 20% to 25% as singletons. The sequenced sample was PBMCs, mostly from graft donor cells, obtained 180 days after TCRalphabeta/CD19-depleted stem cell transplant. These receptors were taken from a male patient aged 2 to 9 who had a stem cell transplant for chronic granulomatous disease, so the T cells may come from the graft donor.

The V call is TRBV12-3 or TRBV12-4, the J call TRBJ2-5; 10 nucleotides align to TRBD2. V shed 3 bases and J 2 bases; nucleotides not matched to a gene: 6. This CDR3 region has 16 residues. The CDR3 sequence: CASSFEGTSEQETQYF. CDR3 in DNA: TGTGCCAGCAGTTTTGAGGGGACTAGCGAACAAGAGACCCAGTACTTC.

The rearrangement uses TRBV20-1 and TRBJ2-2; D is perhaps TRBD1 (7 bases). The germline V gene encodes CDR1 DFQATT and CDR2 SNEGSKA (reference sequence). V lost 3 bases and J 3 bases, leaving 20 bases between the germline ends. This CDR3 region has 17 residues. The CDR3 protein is CSASDRDRGSDTGELFF. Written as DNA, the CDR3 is TGCAGTGCTAGTGACAGGGATCGGGGGTCAGACACCGGGGAGCTGTTTTTT.

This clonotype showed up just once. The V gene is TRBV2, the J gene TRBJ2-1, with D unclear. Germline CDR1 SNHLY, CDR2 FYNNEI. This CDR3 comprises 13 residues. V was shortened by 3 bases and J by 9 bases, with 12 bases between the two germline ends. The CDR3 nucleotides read TGTGCCAGCAGTGACCTCCGGGTGGGTGAGCAGTTCTTC. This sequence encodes CASSDLRVGEQFF.

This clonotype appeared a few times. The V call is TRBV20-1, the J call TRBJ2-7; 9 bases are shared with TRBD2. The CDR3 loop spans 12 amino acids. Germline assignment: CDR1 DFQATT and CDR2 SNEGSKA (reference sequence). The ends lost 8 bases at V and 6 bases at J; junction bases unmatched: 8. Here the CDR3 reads CSKIAGEAEQYF. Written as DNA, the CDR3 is TGCAGTAAAATAGCGGGAGAGGCCGAGCAGTACTTC.

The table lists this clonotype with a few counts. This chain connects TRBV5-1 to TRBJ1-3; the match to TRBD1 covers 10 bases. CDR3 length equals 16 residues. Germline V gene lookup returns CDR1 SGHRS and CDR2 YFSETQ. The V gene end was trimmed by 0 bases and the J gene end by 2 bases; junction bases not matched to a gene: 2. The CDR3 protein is CASSLGGTGAGNTIYF. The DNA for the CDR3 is TGCGCCAGCAGCTTGGGAGGGACAGGGGCTGGAAACACCATATATTTT.

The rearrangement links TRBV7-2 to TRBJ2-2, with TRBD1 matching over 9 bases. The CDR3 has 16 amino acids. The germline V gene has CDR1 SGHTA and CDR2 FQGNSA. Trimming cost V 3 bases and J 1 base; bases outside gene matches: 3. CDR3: CASSFKGQGNTGELFF. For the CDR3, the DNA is TGTGCCAGCAGCTTCAAGGGACAGGGGAACACCGGGGAGCTGTTTTTT.

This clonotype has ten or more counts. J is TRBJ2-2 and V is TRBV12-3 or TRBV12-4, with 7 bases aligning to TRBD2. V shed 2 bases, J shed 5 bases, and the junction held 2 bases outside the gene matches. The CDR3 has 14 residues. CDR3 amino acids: CASSLSGGTGELFF. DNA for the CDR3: TGTGCCAGCAGTTTATCGGGGGGAACCGGGGAGCTGTTTTTT.

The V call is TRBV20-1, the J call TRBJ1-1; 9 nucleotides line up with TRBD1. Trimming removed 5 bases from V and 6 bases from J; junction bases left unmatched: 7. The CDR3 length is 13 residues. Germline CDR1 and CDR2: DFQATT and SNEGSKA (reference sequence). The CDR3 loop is CSAAGTGYSEAFF. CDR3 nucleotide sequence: TGCAGTGCTGCCGGGACAGGGTATTCTGAAGCTTTCTTT.

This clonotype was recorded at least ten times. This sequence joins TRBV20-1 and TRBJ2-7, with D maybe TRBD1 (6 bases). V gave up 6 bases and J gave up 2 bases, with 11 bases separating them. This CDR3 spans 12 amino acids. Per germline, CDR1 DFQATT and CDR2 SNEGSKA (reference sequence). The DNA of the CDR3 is TGCAGTGCGTGGGACACAACCTACGAGCAGTACTTC. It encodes CSAWDTTYEQYF.

The chain's CDR3 is CSVPQGRATDTQYF. The CDR3 nucleotides are TGCAGTGTCCCACAGGGACGGGCCACAGATACGCAGTATTTT. The chain combines TRBV20-1 with TRBJ2-3, with D perhaps matching TRBD1 (6 bases). The CDR3 consists of 14 residues. The germline V gene has CDR1 DFQATT and CDR2 SNEGSKA (reference sequence). Trimming took off 7 bases at V and 2 bases at J, with 16 bases between the two ends.

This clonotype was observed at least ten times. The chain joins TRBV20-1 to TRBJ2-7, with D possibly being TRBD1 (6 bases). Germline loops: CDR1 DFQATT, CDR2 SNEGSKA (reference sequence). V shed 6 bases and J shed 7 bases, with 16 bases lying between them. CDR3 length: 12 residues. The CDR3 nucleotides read TGCAGTGCAACCGTGGGGGCCTTGGAGCAGTACTTC. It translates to CSATVGALEQYF.